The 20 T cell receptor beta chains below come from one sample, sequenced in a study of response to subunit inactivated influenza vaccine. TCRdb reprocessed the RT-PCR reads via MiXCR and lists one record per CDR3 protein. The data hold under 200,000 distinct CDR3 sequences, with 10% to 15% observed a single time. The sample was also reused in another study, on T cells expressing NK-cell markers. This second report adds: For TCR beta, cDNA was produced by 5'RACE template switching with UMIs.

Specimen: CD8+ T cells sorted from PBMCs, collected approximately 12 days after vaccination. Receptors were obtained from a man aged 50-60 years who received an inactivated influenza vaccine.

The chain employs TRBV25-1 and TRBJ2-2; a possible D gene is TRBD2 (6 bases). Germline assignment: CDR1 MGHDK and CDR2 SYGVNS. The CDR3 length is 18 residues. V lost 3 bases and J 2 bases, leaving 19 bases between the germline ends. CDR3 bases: TGTGCCAGCAGTGACCCGGTCTGGGACTTTCATAACACCGGGGAGCTGTTTTTT. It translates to CASSDPVWDFHNTGELFF.

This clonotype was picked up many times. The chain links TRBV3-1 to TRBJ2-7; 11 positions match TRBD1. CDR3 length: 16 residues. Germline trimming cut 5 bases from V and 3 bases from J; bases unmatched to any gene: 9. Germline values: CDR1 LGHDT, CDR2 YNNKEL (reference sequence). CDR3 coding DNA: TGTGCCAGCAGCTCCCCTCGGGACAGGGGGGACTACGAGCAGTACTTC. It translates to CASSSPRDRGDYEQYF.

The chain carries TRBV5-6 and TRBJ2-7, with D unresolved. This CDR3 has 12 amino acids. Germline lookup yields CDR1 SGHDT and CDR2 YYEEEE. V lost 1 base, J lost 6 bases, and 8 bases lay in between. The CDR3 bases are TGTGCCAGCAGCTTGTTGGGATTCGAGCAGTACTTC. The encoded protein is CASSLLGFEQYF.

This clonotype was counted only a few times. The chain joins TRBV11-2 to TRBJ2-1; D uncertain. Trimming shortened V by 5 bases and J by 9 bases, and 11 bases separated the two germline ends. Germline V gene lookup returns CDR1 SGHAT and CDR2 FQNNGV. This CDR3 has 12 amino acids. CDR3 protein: CASSLLGSEQFF. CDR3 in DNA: TGTGCCAGCAGCCTCTTGGGCAGTGAGCAGTTCTTC.

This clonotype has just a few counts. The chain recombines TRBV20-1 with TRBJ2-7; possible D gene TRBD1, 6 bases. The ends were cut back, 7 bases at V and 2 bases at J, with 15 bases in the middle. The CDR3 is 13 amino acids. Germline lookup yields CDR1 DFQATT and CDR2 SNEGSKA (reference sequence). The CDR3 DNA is TGCAGTGTCATGACAGGAGAGACCTACGAGCAGTACTTC. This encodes CSVMTGETYEQYF.

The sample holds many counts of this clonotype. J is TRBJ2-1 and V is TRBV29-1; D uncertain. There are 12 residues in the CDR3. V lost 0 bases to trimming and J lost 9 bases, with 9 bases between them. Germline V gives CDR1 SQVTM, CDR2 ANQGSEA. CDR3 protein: CSVEDILGEQFF. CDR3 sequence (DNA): TGCAGCGTTGAAGACATCCTAGGTGAGCAGTTCTTC.

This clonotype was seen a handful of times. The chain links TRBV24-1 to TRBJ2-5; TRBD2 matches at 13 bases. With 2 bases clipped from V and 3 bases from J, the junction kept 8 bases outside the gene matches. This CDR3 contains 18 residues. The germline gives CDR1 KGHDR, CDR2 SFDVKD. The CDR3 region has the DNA TGTGCCACCAGTGATTCGGGACTAGCGGGACCACTGGAAGAGACCCAGTACTTC. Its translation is CATSDSGLAGPLEETQYF.

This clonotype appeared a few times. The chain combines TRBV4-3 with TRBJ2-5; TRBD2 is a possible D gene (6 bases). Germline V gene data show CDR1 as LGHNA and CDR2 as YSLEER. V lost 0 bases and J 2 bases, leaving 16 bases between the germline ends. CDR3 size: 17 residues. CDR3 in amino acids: CASSQDWGGGRQETQYF. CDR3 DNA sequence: TGCGCCAGCAGCCAAGATTGGGGTGGAGGGAGGCAAGAGACCCAGTACTTC.

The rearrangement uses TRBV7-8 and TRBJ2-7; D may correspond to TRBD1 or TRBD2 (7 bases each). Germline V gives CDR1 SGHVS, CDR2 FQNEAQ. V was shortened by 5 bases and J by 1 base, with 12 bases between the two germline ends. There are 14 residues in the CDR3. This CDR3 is CASSGGGQSYEQYF. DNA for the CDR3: TGTGCCAGCAGCGGGGGGGGACAGTCCTACGAGCAGTACTTC.

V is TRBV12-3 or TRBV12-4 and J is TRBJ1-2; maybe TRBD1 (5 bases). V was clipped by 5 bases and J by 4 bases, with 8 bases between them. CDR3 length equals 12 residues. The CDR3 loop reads CASSQGVYGYTF. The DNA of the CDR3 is TGTGCCAGCAGTCAAGGGGTCTATGGCTACACCTTC.

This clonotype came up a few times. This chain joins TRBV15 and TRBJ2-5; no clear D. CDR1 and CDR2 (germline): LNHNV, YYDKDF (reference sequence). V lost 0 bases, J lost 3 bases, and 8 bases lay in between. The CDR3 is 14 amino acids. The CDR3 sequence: CATSRDHWEETQYF. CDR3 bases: TGTGCCACCAGCAGAGATCACTGGGAAGAGACCCAGTACTTC.

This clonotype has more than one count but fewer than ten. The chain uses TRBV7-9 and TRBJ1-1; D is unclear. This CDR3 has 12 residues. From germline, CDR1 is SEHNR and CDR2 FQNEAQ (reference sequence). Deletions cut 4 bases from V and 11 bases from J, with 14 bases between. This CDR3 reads CASSSTEFLAFF. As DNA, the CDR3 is TGTGCCAGCAGCTCGACCGAATTTTTGGCTTTCTTT.

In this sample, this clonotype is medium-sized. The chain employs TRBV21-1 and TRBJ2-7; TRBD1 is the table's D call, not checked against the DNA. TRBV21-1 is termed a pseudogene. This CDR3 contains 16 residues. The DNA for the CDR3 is TGTGCCAGCAGCAAAGTACGGGACAGGGGAAACTACGAGCAGTACTTC. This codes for CASSKVRDRGNYEQYF.

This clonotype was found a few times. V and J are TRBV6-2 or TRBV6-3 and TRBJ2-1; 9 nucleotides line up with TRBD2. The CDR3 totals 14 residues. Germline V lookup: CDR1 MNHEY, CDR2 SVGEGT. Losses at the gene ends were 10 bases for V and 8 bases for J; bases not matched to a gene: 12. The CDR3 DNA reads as TGTGCCACCCTAAGTCTAGCGGGATTCGATGAGCAGTTCTTC. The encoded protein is CATLSLAGFDEQFF.

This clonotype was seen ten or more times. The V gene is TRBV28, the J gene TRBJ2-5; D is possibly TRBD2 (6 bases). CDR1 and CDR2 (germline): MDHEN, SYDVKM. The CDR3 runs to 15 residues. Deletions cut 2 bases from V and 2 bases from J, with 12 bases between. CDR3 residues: CASSLPGGPQETQYF. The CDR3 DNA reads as TGTGCCAGCAGTTTACCCGGGGGACCGCAAGAGACCCAGTACTTC.

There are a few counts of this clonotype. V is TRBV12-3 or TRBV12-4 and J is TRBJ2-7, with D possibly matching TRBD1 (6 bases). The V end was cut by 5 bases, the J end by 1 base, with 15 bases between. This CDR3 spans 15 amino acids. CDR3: CASSTSTGASYEQYF. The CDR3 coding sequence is TGTGCCAGCAGTACCTCGACAGGTGCTTCCTACGAGCAGTACTTC.

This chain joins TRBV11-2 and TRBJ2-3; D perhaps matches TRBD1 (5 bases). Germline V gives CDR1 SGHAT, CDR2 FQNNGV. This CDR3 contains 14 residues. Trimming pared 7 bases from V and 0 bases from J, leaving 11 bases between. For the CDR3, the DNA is TGTGCCAGCAAGGCCTGGGGCAGCACAGATACGCAGTATTTT. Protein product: CASKAWGSTDTQYF.

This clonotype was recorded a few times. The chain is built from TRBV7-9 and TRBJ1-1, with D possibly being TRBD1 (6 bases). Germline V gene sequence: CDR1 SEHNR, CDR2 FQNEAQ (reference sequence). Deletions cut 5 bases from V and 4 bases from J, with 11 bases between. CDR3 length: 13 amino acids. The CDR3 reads CASSPGRGTEAFF. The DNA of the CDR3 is TGTGCCAGCAGCCCTGGCAGGGGCACTGAAGCTTTCTTT.

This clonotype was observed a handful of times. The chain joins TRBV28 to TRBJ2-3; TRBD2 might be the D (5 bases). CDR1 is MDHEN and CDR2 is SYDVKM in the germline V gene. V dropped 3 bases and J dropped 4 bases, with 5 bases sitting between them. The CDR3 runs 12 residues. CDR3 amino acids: CASSFSADTQYF. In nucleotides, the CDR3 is TGTGCCAGCAGTTTTAGCGCAGATACGCAGTATTTT.

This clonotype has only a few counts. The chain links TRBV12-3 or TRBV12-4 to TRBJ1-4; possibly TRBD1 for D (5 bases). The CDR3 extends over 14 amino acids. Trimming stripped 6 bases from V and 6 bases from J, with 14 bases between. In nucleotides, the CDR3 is TGTGCCAGCAGCTTAAGGTCCAGGGATGAAAAACTGTTTTTT. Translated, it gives CASSLRSRDEKLFF.